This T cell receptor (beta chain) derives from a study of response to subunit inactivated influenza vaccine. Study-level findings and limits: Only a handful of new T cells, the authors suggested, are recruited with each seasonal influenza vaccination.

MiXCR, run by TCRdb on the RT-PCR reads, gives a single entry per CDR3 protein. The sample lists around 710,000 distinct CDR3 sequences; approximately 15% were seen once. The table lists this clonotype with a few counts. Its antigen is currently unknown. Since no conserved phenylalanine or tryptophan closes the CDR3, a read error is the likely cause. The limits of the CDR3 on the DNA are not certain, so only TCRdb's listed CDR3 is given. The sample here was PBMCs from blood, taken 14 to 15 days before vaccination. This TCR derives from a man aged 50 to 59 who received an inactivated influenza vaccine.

CDR3 residues: CASSYGRAAYEA. This rearrangement joins TRBV5-8 to TRBJ1-1; the table's D call, TRBD1, was not checked against the DNA. Germline V gives CDR1 SGHTS, CDR2 YDEGEE. The CDR3 is 12 amino acids long, termini counted.